A single sample is the source of the 23 T cell receptor beta chains below, sequenced in a study of shared clonotypes between healthy human individuals. The method was immunoSEQ multiplex PCR; TCRdb's version includes in-frame clones alone and lacks a portion of them. The sample holds about 1 million clones; about 75% are singletons and the top ten take about 1.4%. The sample comprised memory CD4+ T cells sorted from blood. The subset denotes: CD45RA-negative fraction. The receptors shown here come from a man between 18 and 29 years old in good health.

This chain connects TRBV27 to TRBJ1-2; a possible D gene is TRBD1 (6 bases). V was cut by 5 bases and J by 4 bases, with 11 bases left in between. Per the germline V gene, CDR1 is MNHEY and CDR2 is SMNVEV (reference sequence). The CDR3 length is 13 residues. The CDR3 loop reads CASSQGRSYGYTF. The DNA of the CDR3 is TGTGCCAGCAGTCAGGGGCGCAGCTATGGCTACACCTTC.

The chain recombines TRBV5-4 with TRBJ1-2; unclear D gene. Trimming took off 0 bases at V and 8 bases at J, with 14 bases between the two ends. CDR3 length equals 14 residues. CDR1 SGHNT and CDR2 YYREEE come from the germline V gene (reference sequence). The CDR3 nucleotides read TGTGCCAGCAGCTTGGGCCCCGAGACGATGGGCTACACCTTC. This codes for CASSLGPETMGYTF.

Turning to this clone: The sample has other DNA sequences that encode this CDR3 too. This chain joins TRBV7-2 and TRBJ2-3; D uncertain. The CDR3 totals 15 residues. V dropped 2 bases and J dropped 3 bases, with 12 bases sitting between them. Germline V gives CDR1 SGHTA, CDR2 FQGNSA. The CDR3 sequence is CASSLRLAGTDTQYF. In nucleotides, the CDR3 is TGTGCCAGCAGCTTAAGGCTGGCCGGAACAGATACGCAGTATTTT.

This rearrangement joins TRBV6-5 to TRBJ2-7; unclear D gene. This CDR3 region has 14 residues. Deletions cut 5 bases from V and 0 bases from J, with 11 bases between. Germline values: CDR1 MNHEY, CDR2 SVGAGI. The CDR3 protein is CASSRRSSSYEQYF. DNA for the CDR3: TGTGCCAGCAGTCGCAGGTCGAGCTCCTACGAGCAGTACTTC.

V usage is TRBV5-1 and J usage is TRBJ1-1; TRBD1 is a possible D gene (5 bases). The length of the CDR3 is 14 residues. Germline V gene lookup returns CDR1 SGHRS and CDR2 YFSETQ. With 5 bases removed from V and 9 bases from J, the gap between germline ends came to 20 bases. CDR3 nucleotides: TGCGCCAGCAGACTACAGGAGGACCTAATGCAAGCTTTCTTT. This translates into CASRLQEDLMQAFF.

This sequence joins TRBV19 and TRBJ2-3; no firm D call. The V gene's germline CDR1 is LNHDA and CDR2 SQIVND (reference sequence). The V end lost 7 bases, the J end lost 2 bases, and 16 bases lay between the germline ends. The CDR3 has 15 residues. The chain's CDR3 is CASMAQHTDTDTQYF. CDR3 bases: TGTGCCAGTATGGCCCAACACACGGACACAGATACGCAGTATTTT.

This clone was observed a handful of times. The CDR3 loop reads CASRQDRSETQYF. CDR3 DNA sequence: TGTGCCAGTAGGCAGGACCGGTCGGAGACCCAGTACTTC. V usage is TRBV19 and J usage is TRBJ2-5, with D uncertain. From germline, CDR1 is LNHDA and CDR2 SQIVND (reference sequence). There are 13 residues in the CDR3. V was cut by 6 bases and J by 5 bases, with 13 bases left in between.

This rearrangement joins TRBV19 to TRBJ1-2; no reliable D call. Germline CDR1 LNHDA, CDR2 SQIVND (reference sequence). The CDR3 contains 13 residues. Between the trimmed V and J ends, which lost 0 bases and 8 bases, there was a span of 10 bases. CDR3 nucleotide sequence: TGTGCCAGTAGTATAGACGGGGAATACGGCTACACCTTC. It is translated as CASSIDGEYGYTF.

The J gene is TRBJ2-5, the V gene TRBV9, with a weak D call TRBD2 (6 bases). Germline-derived CDR1 and CDR2 are SGDLS and YYNGEE. The CDR3 covers 15 residues. V was cut by 3 bases and J by 1 base, with 13 bases left in between. The CDR3 region is CASSAGVGSQETQYF. In nucleotides, the CDR3 is TGTGCCAGCAGCGCCGGGGTCGGGAGCCAAGAGACCCAGTACTTC.

The chain recombines TRBV11-2 with TRBJ1-4; no clear D gene. Germline CDR1 is SGHAT and CDR2 is FQNNGV. Trimming took 4 bases from V and 13 from J, leaving 16 bases between them. The CDR3 extends over 13 amino acids. CDR3 loop: CASSSRSPERLFF. CDR3 nucleotides: TGTGCCAGCAGCTCTAGGTCCCCAGAGAGACTGTTTTTT. The variable domain in full, with the rest retrieved from reference TRBV11-2 and TRBJ1-4, is EAGVAQSPRYKIIEKRQSVAFWCNPISGHATLYWYQQILGQGPKLLIQFQNNGVVDDSQLPKDRFSAERLKGVDSTLKIQPAKLEDSAVYLCASSSRSPERLFFGSGTQLSVL.

This clone showed up just once. CDR3 in amino acids: CASSATTGGGTEAFF. The CDR3, as DNA: TGCGCCAGCAGCGCGACGACAGGGGGTGGCACTGAAGCTTTCTTT. The chain combines TRBV5-1 with TRBJ1-1, with TRBD1 identical over 9 bases. The J segment lost 4 bases and the V segment lost 4 bases, leaving 8 bases of the junction unmatched. Germline assignment: CDR1 SGHRS and CDR2 YFSETQ. There are 15 residues in the CDR3. Looking up the rest from reference TRBV5-1 and TRBJ1-1 gives the full variable domain: KAGVTQTPRYLIKTRGQQVTLSCSPISGHRSVSWYQQTPGQGLQFLFEYFSETQRNKGNFPGRFSGRQFSNSRSEMNVSTLELGDSALYLCASSATTGGGTEAFFGQGTRLTVV.

The chain couples TRBV7-8 to TRBJ2-3; 8 bases map to TRBD2. The CDR3 covers 16 residues. CDR1 and CDR2 (germline): SGHVS, FQNEAQ. The junction had 9 bases not matched to a gene; V was cut back by 4 bases and J by 3 bases. DNA for the CDR3: TGTGCCAGCAGCTCCTTAGTTGGCGGGGGGACAGATACGCAGTATTTT. Protein: CASSSLVGGGTDTQYF. Using reference TRBV7-8 and TRBJ2-3 for the parts outside the CDR3, the full variable domain is GAGVSQSPRYKVAKRGQDVALRCDPISGHVSLFWYQQALGQGPEFLTYFQNEAQLDKSGLPSDRFFAERPEGSVSTLKIQRTQQEDSAVYLCASSSLVGGGTDTQYFGPGTRLTVL.

A remark on this clone: Other DNA sequences in the same sample also yield this CDR3. This chain uses TRBV6-6 with TRBJ2-7, with D tentatively TRBD1 or TRBD2 (5 bases each). This CDR3 contains 14 residues. Germline CDR1 is MNHNY and CDR2 is SVGAGI (reference sequence). V was clipped by 5 bases and J by 0 bases, with 11 bases between them. Here the CDR3 reads CASSRDGSSYEQYF. CDR3 DNA: TGTGCCAGCAGTCGGGACGGAAGCTCCTACGAGCAGTACTTC.

V gene TRBV27 combines with J gene TRBJ1-5; 10 bases agree with TRBD1. CDR1 and CDR2 from the germline V gene are MNHEY and SMNVEV (reference sequence). The V gene end was trimmed by 6 bases and the J gene end by 7 bases; junction bases not matched to a gene: 12. CDR3 size: 16 residues. DNA of the CDR3: TGTGCCAGCAGCGCTACCGCCGGGACAGGGGTACAGCCCCAGCATTTT. Amino acid sequence: CASSATAGTGVQPQHF.

This chain links TRBV5-1 with TRBJ2-1, with D possibly TRBD1 on 5 matching bases. The CDR3 runs 15 residues. V dropped 2 bases and J dropped 8 bases, with 17 bases sitting between them. Germline CDR1 is SGHRS and CDR2 is YFSETQ. This CDR3 is CASSLRGPNGHEQFF. The CDR3 DNA follows: TGCGCCAGCAGCTTAAGGGGCCCAAACGGTCATGAGCAGTTCTTC.

This chain connects TRBV18 to TRBJ1-4; no definite D call. Germline V gene lookup returns CDR1 KGHSH and CDR2 LQKENI. With 3 bases removed from V and 5 bases from J, the gap between germline ends came to 19 bases. This CDR3 is 17 amino acids long. In nucleotides, the CDR3 is TGTGCCAGCTCACCGACCGGTCCGGCGCCTTTAAATGAAAAACTGTTTTTT. Translating gives CASSPTGPAPLNEKLFF. Filled out from reference TRBV18 and TRBJ1-4, the complete variable domain reads NAGVMQNPRHLVRRRGQEARLRCSPMKGHSHVYWYRQLPEEGLKFMVYLQKENIIDESGMPKERFSAEFPKEGPSILRIQQVVRGDSAAYFCASSPTGPAPLNEKLFFGSGTQLSVL.

This clone was observed a few times. V usage is TRBV5-1 and J usage is TRBJ1-1; 9 nucleotides agree with TRBD1. Germline assignment: CDR1 SGHRS and CDR2 YFSETQ. The length of the CDR3 is 14 residues. Losses at the gene ends were 4 bases for V and 5 bases for J; bases not matched to a gene: 6. In DNA form, the CDR3 reads TGCGCCAGCAGCCGGACAGACAGGGGGACTGAAGCTTTCTTT. Its protein is CASSRTDRGTEAFF.

Ten or more counts support this clone. The chain combines TRBV4-1 with TRBJ2-5; a weak D match, TRBD1 (6 bases). The CDR3 loop spans 15 amino acids. CDR1 and CDR2 from the germline V gene are MGHRA and YSYEKL. V gave up 0 bases and J gave up 5 bases, with 13 bases separating them. CDR3 protein: CASSQEGARGETQYF. CDR3 bases: TGCGCCAGCAGCCAAGAGGGGGCTAGGGGGGAGACCCAGTACTTC.

Regarding this clone: The sample holds other DNA sequences that translate to the same CDR3. This rearrangement joins TRBV5-1 to TRBJ2-7; D perhaps matches TRBD1 (5 bases). Per the germline V gene, CDR1 is SGHRS and CDR2 is YFSETQ. Trimming took off 0 bases at V and 2 bases at J, with 9 bases between the two ends. The CDR3 length is 14 residues. In DNA, the CDR3 is TGCGCCAGCAGCTTGGAAGCAGGGCCCTACGAGCAGTACTTC. As protein: CASSLEAGPYEQYF. Complete variable domain (other parts from reference TRBV5-1 and TRBJ2-7): KAGVTQTPRYLIKTRGQQVTLSCSPISGHRSVSWYQQTPGQGLQFLFEYFSETQRNKGNFPGRFSGRQFSNSRSEMNVSTLELGDSALYLCASSLEAGPYEQYFGPGTRLTVT.

The gene calls are TRBV29-1 and TRBJ1-2, with D hard to call. CDR1 and CDR2 from the germline V gene are SQVTM and ANQGSEA. The CDR3 extends over 11 amino acids. V was clipped by 2 bases and J by 4 bases, with 5 bases between them. As DNA, the CDR3 is TGCAGCGTTGAATCCGCCTATGGCTACACCTTC. It codes for CSVESAYGYTF.

V is TRBV11-2 and J is TRBJ2-7; no clear D gene. The CDR3 has 14 amino acids. Germline lookup yields CDR1 SGHAT and CDR2 FQNNGV. V was cut by 3 bases and J by 3 bases, with 12 bases left in between. CDR3 amino acids: CASSLMGRNYEQYF. Written as DNA, the CDR3 is TGTGCCAGCAGCTTGATGGGCCGTAACTACGAGCAGTACTTC.

The V and J genes are TRBV6-1 and TRBJ2-1, with D tentatively TRBD2 (5 bases). Germline V CDR1 and CDR2: MNHNS, SASEGT. This CDR3 is 12 amino acids long. The V and J ends lost 7 bases and 7 bases respectively, with 11 bases between them. The CDR3 nucleotides are TGTGCCAGCACCGCGTGGAGGAATGAGCAGTTCTTC. It codes for CASTAWRNEQFF.

V is TRBV7-8 and J is TRBJ2-6, with unresolved D. This CDR3 has 14 amino acids. Trimming shortened V by 3 bases and J by 1 base, and 4 bases separated the two germline ends. Germline values: CDR1 SGHVS, CDR2 FQNEAQ. CDR3 sequence (DNA): TGTGCCAGCAGCTTCCAATCTGGGGCCAACGTCCTGACTTTC. Translation gives CASSFQSGANVLTF.